Listed below are T cell receptor beta chains from one sample, sequenced in a study of molecular identifiers for immune sequencing clone quantification. TCRdb fed the PCR reads into MiXCR, producing one record per CDR3 protein. Here the sample spans under 100,000 distinct CDR3 sequences, nearly 25% being singletons. Sequencing was carried out using naive CD8+ T cells from blood, with Jurkat cell RNA spiked in. The origin of the receptors is a human donor in good health. Some libraries in this study had Jurkat cell RNA spiked in. The CDR3 runs from the conserved cysteine through the conserved F or W. D genes are given only for firm matches. Clone size is given for some rows only: seen once, a few or many times, or a class if the clone is expanded.

CDR3: CASRLRAQGYGYTF; DNA: TGTGCCAGTAGGCTCAGGGCTCAGGGTTATGGCTACACCTTC; V: TRBV19; length: 14; J: TRBJ1-2; size: few; D: NA
CDR3: CSVGGGTDYGYTF; DNA: TGCAGCGTTGGTGGTGGGACTGATTATGGCTACACCTTC; V: TRBV29-1; length: 13; J: TRBJ1-2; size: NA; D: NA
CDR3: CASSLVGAGAYVLTF; DNA: TGTGCCAGCAGCTTAGTAGGGGCCGGGGCCTACGTCCTGACTTTC; V: TRBV7-9; length: 15; J: TRBJ2-6; size: NA; D: NA
CDR3: CASSSDTGVTWANVLTF; DNA: TGTGCCAGCAGCTCGGACACAGGGGTGACCTGGGCCAACGTCCTGACTTTC; V: TRBV7-2; length: 17; J: TRBJ2-6; size: many; D: TRBD1
CDR3: CASSMSEYSSQPQHF; DNA: TGTGCCAGTAGTATGAGCGAGTATAGCAGTCAGCCCCAGCATTTT; V: TRBV19; length: 15; J: TRBJ1-5; size: few; D: NA
CDR3: CASSLLFDRTGEYNIATNEKLFF; DNA: TGTGCCAGCAGTTTACTCTTCGACAGGACAGGGGAATACAACATTGCAACTAATGAAAAACTGTTTTTT; V: TRBV12-3/TRBV12-4; length: 23; J: TRBJ1-4; size: many; D: TRBD1
CDR3: CASSLSTGGSGTEAFF; DNA: TGTGCCAGCAGTTTATCCACAGGGGGATCGGGCACTGAAGCTTTCTTT; V: TRBV27; length: 16; J: TRBJ1-1; size: many; D: TRBD1
CDR3: CASGGSSYEQYF; DNA: TGTGCCAGCGGGGGCAGCTCCTACGAGCAGTACTTC; V: TRBV7-9; length: 12; J: TRBJ2-7; size: many; D: NA
CDR3: CATRPIAPVNNEQFF; DNA: TGTGCCACCAGGCCGATAGCGCCAGTGAACAATGAGCAGTTCTTC; V: TRBV15; length: 15; J: TRBJ2-1; size: many; D: NA
CDR3: CASSLVGGDTQYF; DNA: TGTGCCAGCAGCTTAGTTGGGGGGGATACGCAGTATTTT; V: TRBV11-2; length: 13; J: TRBJ2-3; size: few; D: NA
CDR3: CAWSDNTGELFF; DNA: TGTGCCTGGAGTGACAACACCGGGGAGCTGTTTTTT; V: TRBV30; length: 12; J: TRBJ2-2; size: many; D: NA
CDR3: CASSLGQGASTEAIF; DNA: TGTGCCAGCAGCTTAGGACAGGGGGCGTCTACTGAAGCTATCTTT; V: TRBV7-9; length: 15; J: TRBJ1-1; size: NA; D: TRBD1
CDR3: CASSGAYCDEQYF; DNA: TGTGCCAGCAGTGGAGCCTACTGCGACGAGCAGTACTTC; V: TRBV3-2; length: 13; J: TRBJ2-7; size: few; D: NA
CDR3: CASSSGREQIQETQYF; DNA: TGTGCCAGCAGCTCTGGCCGGGAGCAAATCCAAGAGACCCAGTACTTC; V: TRBV7-9; length: 16; J: TRBJ2-5; size: NA; D: NA
CDR3: CASSDSRLSTGELFF; DNA: TGTGCCAGCAGCGATAGCCGGCTATCCACCGGGGAGCTGTTTTTT; V: TRBV2; length: 15; J: TRBJ2-2; size: many; D: NA
CDR3: CASSSPSGGTNEKLFF; DNA: TGTGCCAGCAGTTCTCCTTCAGGGGGCACTAATGAAAAACTGTTTTTT; V: TRBV28; length: 16; J: TRBJ1-4; size: NA; D: TRBD1
CDR3: CASSRTFGTFLAKNIQYF; DNA: TGTGCCAGCAGCCGGACGTTCGGGACTTTTCTAGCCAAAAACATTCAGTACTTC; V: TRBV5-4; length: 18; J: TRBJ2-4; size: few; D: NA
CDR3: CASRGTSGSADTQYF; DNA: TGTGCCAGCAGGGGGACTAGCGGGAGCGCAGATACGCAGTATTTT; V: TRBV28; length: 15; J: TRBJ2-3; size: many; D: TRBD2
CDR3: CARSEAGAPPLYTQYF; DNA: TGTGCCCGCAGTGAGGCCGGGGCCCCCCCGCTCTATACGCAGTATTTT; V: TRBV6-1; length: 16; J: TRBJ2-3; size: NA; D: NA
CDR3: CATSRADGELFF; DNA: TGTGCCACCAGCAGAGCGGACGGGGAGCTGTTTTTT; V: TRBV15; length: 12; J: TRBJ2-2; size: many; D: NA
CDR3: CASKGAGTRQQPQHF; DNA: TGTGCCAGCAAAGGGGCAGGGACCCGACAGCAGCCCCAGCATTTT; V: TRBV6-2/TRBV6-3; length: 15; J: TRBJ1-5; size: many; D: NA
CDR3: CASSSESSLFPETQYF; DNA: TGTGCCAGCAGCTCCGAAAGTTCCCTGTTTCCGGAGACCCAGTACTTC; V: TRBV7-9; length: 16; J: TRBJ2-5; size: many; D: NA
CDR3: CASSRRDYNEQFF; DNA: TGTGCCAGCAGCCGTAGGGACTACAATGAGCAGTTCTTC; V: TRBV11-2; length: 13; J: TRBJ2-1; size: NA; D: NA
CDR3: CASYPTGNQPQHF; DNA: TGTGCCAGCTACCCGACAGGGAATCAGCCCCAGCATTTT; V: TRBV18; length: 13; J: TRBJ1-5; size: many; D: TRBD1
CDR3: CASSPPARLNTEAFF; DNA: TGTGCCAGCAGTCCTCCCGCGAGGTTGAACACTGAAGCTTTCTTT; V: TRBV28; length: 15; J: TRBJ1-1; size: many; D: NA
CDR3: CASSYSTPGTNTEAFF; DNA: TGTGCCAGCAGTTACTCGACGCCAGGCACGAACACTGAAGCTTTCTTT; V: TRBV6-2/TRBV6-3; length: 16; J: TRBJ1-1; size: NA; D: NA
CDR3: CASSIVGNPIYEQYF; DNA: TGTGCCAGTAGTATTGTGGGCAACCCCATCTACGAGCAGTACTTC; V: TRBV19; length: 15; J: TRBJ2-7; size: few; D: NA
CDR3: CAISDRTAINYGYTF; DNA: TGTGCCATCAGTGATCGGACCGCGATTAACTATGGCTACACCTTC; V: TRBV10-3; length: 15; J: TRBJ1-2; size: few; D: NA
CDR3: CASSLGQGELAGYEQYF; DNA: TGTGCCAGCAGTTTAGGACAGGGGGAATTGGCAGGTTACGAGCAGTACTTC; V: TRBV12-3/TRBV12-4; length: 17; J: TRBJ2-7; size: NA; D: TRBD1
CDR3: CSARDYVKEVNEQFF; DNA: TGCAGTGCTAGAGATTACGTAAAGGAGGTCAATGAGCAGTTCTTC; V: TRBV20-1; length: 15; J: TRBJ2-1; size: NA; D: NA
CDR3: CASSLAESWTSGSGELFF; DNA: TGTGCCAGCAGTTTAGCAGAATCCTGGACTAGCGGGTCCGGGGAGCTGTTTTTT; V: TRBV28; length: 18; J: TRBJ2-2; size: NA; D: TRBD2
CDR3: CASSFNPPGPEQYF; DNA: TGTGCCAGCAGTTTCAACCCCCCGGGACCCGAGCAGTACTTC; V: TRBV27; length: 14; J: TRBJ2-7; size: many; D: NA
CDR3: CASSANMRTEAFF; DNA: TGTGCCAGCAGCGCAAATATGAGGACTGAAGCTTTCTTT; V: TRBV7-9; length: 13; J: TRBJ1-1; size: many; D: NA
CDR3: CASSHVTGANVLTF; DNA: TGCGCCAGCAGCCATGTAACTGGGGCCAACGTCCTGACTTTC; V: TRBV5-1; length: 14; J: TRBJ2-6; size: many; D: NA
CDR3: CASSQGLAGDSNQPQHF; DNA: TGTGCCAGCAGCCAAGGACTTGCAGGGGACAGCAATCAGCCCCAGCATTTT; V: TRBV4-2; length: 17; J: TRBJ1-5; size: many; D: NA
CDR3: CASSFEVGGEDTQYF; DNA: TGTGCCAGCAGTTTTGAGGTGGGAGGGGAAGATACGCAGTATTTT; V: TRBV12-3/TRBV12-4; length: 15; J: TRBJ2-3; size: many; D: TRBD2
CDR3: CASSSTVYGYTF; DNA: TGTGCCAGCAGTTCGACAGTATATGGCTACACCTTC; V: TRBV12-3/TRBV12-4; length: 12; J: TRBJ1-2; size: NA; D: NA
CDR3: CASSQLSSGNAAGIEQFF; DNA: TGTGCCAGCAGCCAATTGTCTAGCGGGAATGCCGCAGGCATTGAGCAGTTCTTC; V: TRBV3-1; length: 18; J: TRBJ2-1; size: NA; D: TRBD2
CDR3: CAWGPGGLMNTEAFF; DNA: TGTGCCTGGGGCCCAGGGGGTCTGATGAACACTGAAGCTTTCTTT; V: TRBV30; length: 15; J: TRBJ1-1; size: many; D: TRBD1
CDR3: CASSVGISGLAGNTGELFF; DNA: TGTGCCAGCAGCGTAGGCATTAGTGGACTAGCGGGGAACACCGGGGAGCTGTTTTTT; V: TRBV9; length: 19; J: TRBJ2-2; size: NA; D: TRBD2
CDR3: CASRQGLAMDTQYF; DNA: TGTGCCAGCAGACAGGGACTAGCTATGGATACGCAGTATTTT; V: TRBV7-9; length: 14; J: TRBJ2-3; size: few; D: TRBD2
CDR3: CASSQTTSGDGEQYF; DNA: TGTGCCAGCAGCCAAACGACTAGCGGGGATGGCGAGCAGTACTTC; V: TRBV7-6; length: 15; J: TRBJ2-7; size: NA; D: TRBD2
CDR3: CASSQELLGTATTGGAEAFF; DNA: TGCGCCAGCAGCCAAGAGTTATTAGGGACAGCCACAACTGGGGGGGCTGAAGCTTTCTTT; V: TRBV4-3; length: 20; J: TRBJ1-1; size: few; D: TRBD1
CDR3: CSATGETGELFF; DNA: TGCAGCGCCACAGGGGAGACCGGGGAGCTGTTTTTT; V: TRBV29-1; length: 12; J: TRBJ2-2; size: NA; D: TRBD1
CDR3: CASSPEPGTVGYEQYF; DNA: TGTGCCAGCAGCCCTGAGCCCGGGACAGTAGGCTACGAGCAGTACTTC; V: TRBV7-9; length: 16; J: TRBJ2-7; size: NA; D: TRBD1
CDR3: CATSTRTLSYEQYF; DNA: TGTGCCACCAGCACCCGGACCCTCTCCTACGAGCAGTACTTC; V: TRBV15; length: 14; J: TRBJ2-7; size: many; D: NA
CDR3: CSASEDRGRWAEAFF; DNA: TGCAGTGCTAGTGAAGACAGGGGGCGCTGGGCTGAAGCTTTCTTT; V: TRBV20-1; length: 15; J: TRBJ1-1; size: NA; D: TRBD1
CDR3: CASSSDSNTEAFF; DNA: TGCGCCAGCAGCTCCGACAGCAACACTGAAGCTTTCTTT; V: TRBV5-1; length: 13; J: TRBJ1-1; size: many; D: NA